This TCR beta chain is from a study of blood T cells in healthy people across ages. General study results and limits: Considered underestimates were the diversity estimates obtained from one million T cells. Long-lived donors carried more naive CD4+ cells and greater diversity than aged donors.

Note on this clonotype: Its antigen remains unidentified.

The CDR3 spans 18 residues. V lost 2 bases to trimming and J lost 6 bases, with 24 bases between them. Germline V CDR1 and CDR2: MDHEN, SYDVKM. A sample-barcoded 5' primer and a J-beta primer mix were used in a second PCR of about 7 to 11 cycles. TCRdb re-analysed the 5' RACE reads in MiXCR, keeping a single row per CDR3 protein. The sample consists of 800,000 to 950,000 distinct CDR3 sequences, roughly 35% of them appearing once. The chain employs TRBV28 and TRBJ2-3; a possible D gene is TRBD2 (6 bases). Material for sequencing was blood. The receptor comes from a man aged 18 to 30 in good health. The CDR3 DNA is TGTGCCAGCAGTTTAGAGGGCCCGGGACTCCTGAGGGAGGATACGCAGTATTTT. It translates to CASSLEGPGLLREDTQYF.